The rows below give T cell receptor beta chains drawn from one sample of a study of blood T cells in healthy people across ages. TCRdb called the 5' RACE reads again in MiXCR, with one record for every CDR3 protein. This sample has about 800,000 distinct CDR3 sequences, with about 47% found just once. Material for sequencing was blood. All receptors derive from an elderly man in good health. CDR3s include the opening cysteine and the closing phenylalanine or tryptophan. D genes are given only for firm matches. Clone sizes are given selectively: once, few, many, or a class where the clone is expanded.

j_gene: TRBJ2-7; abundance: .; v_gene: TRBV28; d_gene: .; CDR3nt: TGTGCCAGCAGCCATAGTGGGGGCGAGCAGTACTTC; CDR3aa: CASSHSGGEQYF
j_gene: TRBJ1-3; abundance: .; v_gene: TRBV7-2; d_gene: .; CDR3nt: TGTGCCAGCAGCTTAGAGGCACGCTCTGGAAACACCATATATTTT; CDR3aa: CASSLEARSGNTIYF
j_gene: TRBJ2-5; abundance: .; v_gene: TRBV20-1; d_gene: .; CDR3nt: TGCAGTGCTAGGGCCGGGGACGTCCCAACGACCGTACAAGAGACCCAGTACTTC; CDR3aa: CSARAGDVPTTVQETQYF
j_gene: TRBJ1-4; abundance: .; v_gene: TRBV7-9; d_gene: .; CDR3nt: TGTGCCAGCAGCCCATATAGGGCAACTAATGAAAAGCTGTTTTTT; CDR3aa: CASSPYRATNEKLFF
j_gene: TRBJ2-7; abundance: many; v_gene: TRBV28; d_gene: .; CDR3nt: TGTGCCAGCAGTGAGGGCGTCCACGAGCAGTACTTC; CDR3aa: CASSEGVHEQYF
j_gene: TRBJ2-3; abundance: .; v_gene: TRBV18; d_gene: .; CDR3nt: TGTGCCAGCCGCAGGGGAAGCGACACAGATACGCAGTATTTT; CDR3aa: CASRRGSDTDTQYF
j_gene: TRBJ1-2; abundance: .; v_gene: TRBV30; d_gene: TRBD1; CDR3nt: TGTGCCTGGGGTCCCGGACAGGTCTACACCTTC; CDR3aa: CAWGPGQVYTF
j_gene: TRBJ2-5; abundance: .; v_gene: TRBV5-1; d_gene: TRBD1; CDR3nt: TGCGCCAGCAGCCCCTGGACAGGGGGCGGTCATGTTGCTGTGGGGACCCAGTACTTC; CDR3aa: CASSPWTGGGHVAVGTQYF
j_gene: TRBJ1-4; abundance: .; v_gene: TRBV7-2; d_gene: TRBD1; CDR3nt: TGTGCCAGCAGCTCGGACAGGGGTAATGAAAAACTGTTTTTT; CDR3aa: CASSSDRGNEKLFF
j_gene: TRBJ2-1; abundance: few; v_gene: TRBV14; d_gene: .; CDR3nt: TGTGCCAGCAGTCAGCTCCGGCAGAGCTCCTACAATGAGCAGTTCTTC; CDR3aa: CASSQLRQSSYNEQFF
j_gene: TRBJ2-7; abundance: .; v_gene: TRBV6-5; d_gene: .; CDR3nt: TGTGCCAGCAGCAGGACTAACAATGAGCAGTACTTC; CDR3aa: CASSRTNNEQYF
j_gene: TRBJ2-3; abundance: .; v_gene: TRBV24-1; d_gene: .; CDR3nt: TGTGCCACCAGTGATTCTACAGCAGATACGCAGTATTTT; CDR3aa: CATSDSTADTQYF
j_gene: TRBJ2-6; abundance: once; v_gene: TRBV10-3; d_gene: .; CDR3nt: TGTGCCATCAGTGAGTCGTTCGCGGAAAACTCTGGGGCCAACGTCCTGACTTTC; CDR3aa: CAISESFAENSGANVLTF
j_gene: TRBJ2-3; abundance: few; v_gene: TRBV29-1; d_gene: TRBD2; CDR3nt: TGCAGCGTATCTCCTAGCGGAGGTTCTGCAGATACGCAGTATTTT; CDR3aa: CSVSPSGGSADTQYF
j_gene: TRBJ2-4; abundance: many; v_gene: TRBV7-2; d_gene: TRBD1; CDR3nt: TGTGCCAGCAGCTCGGACAGGGTAGACATTCAGTACTTC; CDR3aa: CASSSDRVDIQYF
j_gene: TRBJ2-3; abundance: .; v_gene: TRBV11-3; d_gene: .; CDR3nt: TGTGCCAGCAGCAAAGGACAGCTAGCGGGCACAGATACGCAGTATTTT; CDR3aa: CASSKGQLAGTDTQYF
j_gene: TRBJ2-1; abundance: few; v_gene: TRBV7-9; d_gene: TRBD2; CDR3nt: TGTGCCAGCAGCCCGAGACTAGCGGGAGGGAAAAACAATGAGCAGTTCTTC; CDR3aa: CASSPRLAGGKNNEQFF
j_gene: TRBJ2-7; abundance: .; v_gene: TRBV5-1; d_gene: TRBD2; CDR3nt: TGCGCCAGCAGTGGGGCTAGCGGATACGAGCAGTACTTC; CDR3aa: CASSGASGYEQYF
j_gene: TRBJ2-7; abundance: few; v_gene: TRBV10-3; d_gene: TRBD2; CDR3nt: TGTGCCATCAGTGCACTAGCGGGAGTAAACGAGCAGTACTTC; CDR3aa: CAISALAGVNEQYF
j_gene: TRBJ2-7; abundance: .; v_gene: TRBV29-1; d_gene: TRBD2; CDR3nt: TGCAGCGTGACTAGCGGGAGGCCACAAATCGCCGAGCAGTACTTC; CDR3aa: CSVTSGRPQIAEQYF
j_gene: TRBJ1-6; abundance: .; v_gene: TRBV10-3; d_gene: TRBD1; CDR3nt: TGTGCCATCAGTGCCCGGGACAGAGGGGCTTATGAGCCCCTCCACTTT; CDR3aa: CAISARDRGAYEPLHF
j_gene: TRBJ2-2; abundance: .; v_gene: TRBV7-3; d_gene: .; CDR3nt: TGTGCCAGCAGCTTGCGTCGTCCGACGGGGGACACCGGGGAGCTGTTTTTT; CDR3aa: CASSLRRPTGDTGELFF
j_gene: TRBJ2-3; abundance: few; v_gene: TRBV7-2; d_gene: .; CDR3nt: TGTGCCAGCAGCCCGGGGGCTAGGCCTGATACGCAGTATTTT; CDR3aa: CASSPGARPDTQYF
j_gene: TRBJ2-7; abundance: .; v_gene: TRBV27; d_gene: .; CDR3nt: TGTGCCAGCAGTATTCGTGGGAGAGACAATGAGCAGTACTTC; CDR3aa: CASSIRGRDNEQYF
j_gene: TRBJ2-1; abundance: .; v_gene: TRBV5-4; d_gene: TRBD2; CDR3nt: TGTGCCAGCAGCTCCACTAGCGGGAGCTATGAGCAGTTCTTC; CDR3aa: CASSSTSGSYEQFF
j_gene: TRBJ2-5; abundance: .; v_gene: TRBV19; d_gene: .; CDR3nt: TGTGCCAGTAGTGATACAGGGTCGGAGACCCAGTACTTC; CDR3aa: CASSDTGSETQYF